Listed below are T cell receptor beta chains from one sample, sequenced in a study of T cells in narcolepsy. The method was immunoSEQ multiplex PCR; TCRdb's version includes in-frame clones alone and lacks a portion of them. The sample lists about 30,000 clones; approximately 85% were seen once. The material sequenced was CD45RA- memory CD4+ T cells from PBMCs. The receptors derive from a human donor with narcolepsy. Both conserved end residues are trimmed from each CDR3.

V: TRBV5-1; CDR3: ASSLTSGPTYNEQF
V: TRBV6-5; CDR3: ASSFDNTLNEKLF
V: TRBV11-3; CDR3: ASSSGTGMLSGELF
V: TRBV5-5; CDR3: ASSRDVGTSGYEQF
V: TRBV9; CDR3: ASSFRGATNEKLF
V: TRBV28; CDR3: ASSGGYNEKLF
V: TRBV9; CDR3: ASSVAGGFSDTQY
V: TRBV6-1; CDR3: ASSELLGGRGY
V: TRBV5-1; CDR3: ASRDGTGAVGELF
V: TRBV9; CDR3: ASSADDRGSDTQY
V: TRBV12-5; CDR3: ASKTRRVWTYEQY
V: TRBV6-5; CDR3: ASSLYSGGRTEAF
V: TRBV5-4; CDR3: ASSSGLAGYNEQF
V: TRBV10-3; CDR3: AINPGQMNTEAF
V: TRBV15; CDR3: ATSRDWEPDRAYEQY
V: TRBV5-1; CDR3: ASSSWDRGKEQY
V: TRBV7-9; CDR3: ASSLVLPNEKLF
V: TRBV7-2; CDR3: ASSRRAGFSYNEQF
V: TRBV6-4; CDR3: ASRGRQGDYNEQF
V: TRBV6-5; CDR3: ASEPGGATGELF
V: TRBV5-4; CDR3: ASSLGGAGPYNEQF
V: TRBV28; CDR3: ASSSGLAGLNTGELF
V: TRBV27; CDR3: ASSLAPGGSYEQY
V: TRBV6-5; CDR3: ASSSLTTEAF
V: TRBV29-1; CDR3: SVQGADQPQH
V: TRBV18; CDR3: ASSPTGRANTEAF
V: TRBV5-1; CDR3: ASSLQGLGDNEQF
V: TRBV27; CDR3: ASRLGATSVTGELF
V: TRBV5-1; CDR3: ASSLQGGTNEKLF
V: TRBV6-1; CDR3: ASSTMDRVQPQH
V: TRBV6-1; CDR3: ASSEVVLGYEQY
V: TRBV19; CDR3: ASSIDLGTYNEQF
V: TRBV6-5; CDR3: ASRRQGFDEQF
V: TRBV7-6; CDR3: ASSNRDRGYEQY
V: TRBV6-5; CDR3: ASSERQGYEKLF
V: TRBV7-9; CDR3: ASSSQGINEQF
V: TRBV11-2; CDR3: ASSLEGRGTEETQY
V: TRBV9; CDR3: ASSPQTGGMFGYT
V: TRBV19; CDR3: ASSPLRGLETQY
V: TRBV11-1; CDR3: ASSDITGASAQY
V: TRBV28; CDR3: ASSLGSSYTGELF
V: TRBV7-9; CDR3: ASSLEGNTEAF
V: TRBV5-4; CDR3: ASSLAVKVNTEAF
V: TRBV28; CDR3: ASSFLTGGQETQY
V: TRBV28; CDR3: ASGLEGNQPQH
V: TRBV10-3; CDR3: AISDGQGVRTQETQY
V: TRBV6-1; CDR3: ASSLGQGGLETQY
V: TRBV6-5; CDR3: ASSIGTSGNTIY
V: TRBV6-4; CDR3: ASSAELNQPQH
V: TRBV6-6; CDR3: ASSTYVGSNQPQH
V: TRBV7-6; CDR3: ASSLETSGRAGINEQF